This T cell receptor (beta chain) was captured in a study of cytomegalovirus exposure and HLA in healthy donors (dated by TCRdb to the late 2010s). With regard to the full study: According to a later analysis, one platform produced both the 100 to 150 validation repertoires and the 670 or so repertoires of the first cohort. The study was designed to test whether signatures of past pathogen exposure could be identified by cataloging public T cell receptors. Besides the first cohort of around 670 subjects, a separate validation cohort made up of over 95 different subjects was used. High-throughput TCR immunosequencing, statistical association of individual TCRs with disease status, and machine learning were combined to predict cytomegalovirus infection status. Results the study describes overall, beyond this receptor: In vitro tests confirmed that a few of the cytomegalovirus-associated TCR beta chains recognize cytomegalovirus antigens. The study gave a list of about 150 TCR beta chains associated with cytomegalovirus. Most TCR sequences were seen in very few donors, while some public TCRs were found in many individuals. A later analysis found that TCRs clustered in the first cohort also tended to co-occur in the 95 to 150 validation repertoires, with roughly 95% of cluster scores above 0. The authors suggested that the approach could potentially be generalized to other disease states and immunological phenotypes. A later analysis had no HLA typing for the validation cohort, so co-occurrence there was scored across all 110 or so repertoires. The classifier was reported to diagnose cytomegalovirus status with high specificity and sensitivity in both the original and validation cohorts.

Donors formed part of the validation cohort, which comprised over a hundred subjects and was distinct from the first cohort of fewer than 750 subjects. The method behind the library was the immunoSEQ multiplex PCR assay. Under the source paper's analysis protocol: A statistical classification framework was built for diagnosing cytomegalovirus status from the catalog of TCR beta chain sequences. TCRdb retrieved this table from immuneACCESS and kept in-frame rearrangements only. Not all clones are present; in checked studies, unresolved V genes account for under half, and no reason is known for the remainder. The DNA was the basis for D and trimming; V, J and clone size are from that table. The sample table records 110,000 to 150,000 clones; 94% of these occur just once. The ten biggest clones cover approximately 2% of the sample. The germline V gene encodes CDR1 SGHDT and CDR2 YYEEEE. The CDR3, cysteine through phenylalanine, is 12 amino acids long. Just CDR3 DNA is preserved here, 36 bases in frame from base 1. Trimming at the junction amounts to 3 bases on V and 3 bases on J, and the germline ends lie 7 bases apart.

For this clone: Its specific antigen is unknown. No much larger clone exists at a distance of one base, and base qualities are not known.

Rearrangement joined TRBV5-6 to TRBJ2-7; there is no confident call for the D gene. This clonotype originated in a man aged 18 to 29 in good health and CMV-seropositive. Sequenced sample: PBMCs. Here the CDR3 is given as CASSSPFYEQYF. At the DNA level, the sequence is TGTGCCAGCAGCTCCCCGTTCTACGAGCAGTACTTC.